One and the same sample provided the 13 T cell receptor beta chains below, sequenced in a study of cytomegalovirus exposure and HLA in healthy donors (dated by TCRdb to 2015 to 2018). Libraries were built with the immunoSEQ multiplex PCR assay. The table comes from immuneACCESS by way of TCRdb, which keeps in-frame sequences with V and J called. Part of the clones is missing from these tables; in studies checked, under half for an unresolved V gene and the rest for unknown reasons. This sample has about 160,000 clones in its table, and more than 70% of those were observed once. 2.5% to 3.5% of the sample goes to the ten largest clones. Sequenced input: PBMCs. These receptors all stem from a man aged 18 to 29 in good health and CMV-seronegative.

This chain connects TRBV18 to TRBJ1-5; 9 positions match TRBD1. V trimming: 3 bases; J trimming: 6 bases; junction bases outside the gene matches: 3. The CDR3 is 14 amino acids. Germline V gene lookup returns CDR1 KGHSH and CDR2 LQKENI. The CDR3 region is CASSPSGQGQPQHF. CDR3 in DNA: TGTGCCAGCTCACCCTCGGGACAGGGTCAGCCCCAGCATTTT.

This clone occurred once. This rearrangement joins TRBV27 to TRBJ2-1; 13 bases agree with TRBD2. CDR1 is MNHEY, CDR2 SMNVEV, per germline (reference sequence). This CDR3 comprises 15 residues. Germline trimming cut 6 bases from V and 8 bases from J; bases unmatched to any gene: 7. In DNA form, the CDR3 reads TGTGCCAGCAGCCTACCGGGACTAGCGGGATATGAGCAGTTCTTC. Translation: CASSLPGLAGYEQFF.

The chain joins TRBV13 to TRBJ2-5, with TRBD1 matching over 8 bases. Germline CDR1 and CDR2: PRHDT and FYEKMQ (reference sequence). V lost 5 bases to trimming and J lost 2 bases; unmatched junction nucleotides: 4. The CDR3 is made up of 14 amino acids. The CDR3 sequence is CASSPRGRQETQYF. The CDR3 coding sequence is TGTGCCAGCAGCCCCAGGGGGCGGCAAGAGACCCAGTACTTC.

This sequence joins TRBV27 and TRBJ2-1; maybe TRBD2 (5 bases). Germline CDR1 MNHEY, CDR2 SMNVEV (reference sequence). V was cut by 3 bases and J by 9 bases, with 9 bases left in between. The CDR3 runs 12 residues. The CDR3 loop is CASSFPAGEQFF. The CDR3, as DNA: TGTGCCAGCAGTTTCCCGGCGGGTGAGCAGTTCTTC.

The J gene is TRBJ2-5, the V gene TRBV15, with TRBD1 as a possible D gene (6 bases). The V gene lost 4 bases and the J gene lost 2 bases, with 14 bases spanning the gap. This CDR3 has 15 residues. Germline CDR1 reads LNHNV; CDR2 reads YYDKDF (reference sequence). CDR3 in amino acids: CATSISSGTQETQYF. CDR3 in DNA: TGTGCCACCAGCATAAGCTCCGGGACACAAGAGACCCAGTACTTC.

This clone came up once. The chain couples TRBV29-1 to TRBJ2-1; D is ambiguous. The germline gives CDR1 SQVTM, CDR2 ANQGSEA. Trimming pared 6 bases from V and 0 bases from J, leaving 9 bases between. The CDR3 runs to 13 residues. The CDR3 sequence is CSVPGFSYNEQFF. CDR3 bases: TGCAGCGTGCCAGGTTTCTCCTACAATGAGCAGTTCTTC.

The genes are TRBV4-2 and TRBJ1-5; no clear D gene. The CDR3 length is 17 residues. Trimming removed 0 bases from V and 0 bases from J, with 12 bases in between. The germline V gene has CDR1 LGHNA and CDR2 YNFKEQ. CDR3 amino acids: CASSQDRHLSSNQPQHF. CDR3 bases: TGTGCCAGCAGCCAAGACCGACACCTGAGTAGCAATCAGCCCCAGCATTTT.

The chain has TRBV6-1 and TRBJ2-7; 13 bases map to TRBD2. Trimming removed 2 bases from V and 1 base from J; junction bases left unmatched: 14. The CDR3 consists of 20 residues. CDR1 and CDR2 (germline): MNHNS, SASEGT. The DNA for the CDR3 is TGTGCCAGCAGTGAAAAATTTTCAGGACTAGCGGGAGTCCGGTCCTACGAGCAGTACTTC. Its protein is CASSEKFSGLAGVRSYEQYF.

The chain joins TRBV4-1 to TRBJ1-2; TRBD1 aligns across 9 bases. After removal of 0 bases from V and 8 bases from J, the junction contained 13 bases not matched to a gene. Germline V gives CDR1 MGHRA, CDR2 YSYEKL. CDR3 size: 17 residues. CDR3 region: CASSQDVVRDRATGYTF. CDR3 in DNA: TGCGCCAGCAGCCAAGACGTCGTACGGGACAGGGCAACCGGCTACACCTTC.

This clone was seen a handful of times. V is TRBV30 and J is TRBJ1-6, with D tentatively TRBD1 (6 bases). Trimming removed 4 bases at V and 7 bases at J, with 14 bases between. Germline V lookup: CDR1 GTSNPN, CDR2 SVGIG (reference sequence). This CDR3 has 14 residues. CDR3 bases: TGTGCCTGGATTACCGGGACACCGAATTCACCCCTCCACTTT. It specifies CAWITGTPNSPLHF.

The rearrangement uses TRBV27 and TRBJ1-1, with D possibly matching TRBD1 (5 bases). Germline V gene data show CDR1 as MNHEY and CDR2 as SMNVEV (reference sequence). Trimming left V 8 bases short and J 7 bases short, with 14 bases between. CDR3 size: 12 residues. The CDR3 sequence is CASRSGAFEAFF. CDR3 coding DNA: TGTGCCAGCCGTAGCGGGGCGTTTGAAGCTTTCTTT.

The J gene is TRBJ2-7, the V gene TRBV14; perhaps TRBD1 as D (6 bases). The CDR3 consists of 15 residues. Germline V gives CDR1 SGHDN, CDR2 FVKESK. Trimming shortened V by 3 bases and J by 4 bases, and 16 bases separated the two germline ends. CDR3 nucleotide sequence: TGTGCCAGCAGCCACCCGGAAGGGGGATTATACGAGCAGTACGTC. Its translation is CASSHPEGGLYEQYV.

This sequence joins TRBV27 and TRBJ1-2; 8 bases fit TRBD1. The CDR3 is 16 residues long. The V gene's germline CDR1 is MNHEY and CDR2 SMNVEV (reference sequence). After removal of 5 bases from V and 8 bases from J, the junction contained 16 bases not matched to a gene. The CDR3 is CASSATGTGKIWGYTF. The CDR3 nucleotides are TGTGCCAGCAGTGCCACCGGGACAGGAAAGATTTGGGGCTACACCTTC.